One and the same sample provided the 21 T cell receptor beta chains below, sequenced in a study of T cells in Graves' hyperthyroidism and ophthalmopathy. Researchers amplified the TCR beta CDR3 regions from RNA transcripts. First-round RT-PCR with HTBI primers amplified the TCR CDR3 region. TCRdb ran MiXCR on the multiplex PCR reads and lists one entry per CDR3 protein. The table records some 510,000 distinct CDR3 sequences, 46% of them present only once. The sample consisted of peripheral blood or thyroid tissue (not recorded which). These receptors originate from a woman between 18 and 30 years old with Graves' hyperthyroidism.

The gene calls are TRBV7-3 and TRBJ1-1, with TRBD1 as a possible D gene (5 bases). The length of the CDR3 is 14 residues. The V gene lost 0 bases and the J gene lost 2 bases, with 7 bases spanning the gap. CDR1 is SGHTA, CDR2 FQGTGA, per germline. CDR3 sequence reads: CASSLTWGNTEAFF. In DNA, the CDR3 is TGTGCCAGCAGCTTAACTTGGGGCAACACTGAAGCTTTCTTT.

The chain combines TRBV7-9 with TRBJ2-2; TRBD2 matches 11 bases. CDR1 SEHNR and CDR2 FQNEAQ come from the germline V gene (reference sequence). The CDR3 extends over 17 amino acids. V gave up 2 bases and J gave up 5 bases; unmatched junction bases: 7. The CDR3 is CASSLSMTSGNTGELFF. The DNA of the CDR3 is TGTGCCAGCAGCTTATCCATGACTAGCGGGAATACCGGGGAGCTGTTTTTT.

This clonotype was counted ten times or more. The J gene is TRBJ1-5, the V gene TRBV2; D call uncertain. Germline CDR1 and CDR2: SNHLY and FYNNEI. Trimming pared 6 bases from V and 0 bases from J, leaving 12 bases between. This CDR3 has 15 residues. The DNA of the CDR3 is TGTGCCAGCAGCCTAGATGGCTATAGCAATCAGCCCCAGCATTTT. This sequence encodes CASSLDGYSNQPQHF. Together with reference TRBV2 and TRBJ1-5, the CDR3 gives the full variable domain: EPEVTQTPSHQVTQMGQEVILRCVPISNHLYFYWYRQILGQKVEFLVSFYNNEISEKSEIFDDQFSVERPDGSNFTLKIRSTKLEDSAMYFCASSLDGYSNQPQHFGDGTRLSIL.

The chain couples TRBV7-9 to TRBJ2-5, with no clear D. Trimming removed 5 bases from V and 0 bases from J, with 10 bases in between. The CDR3 loop spans 14 amino acids. Germline V gene sequence: CDR1 SEHNR, CDR2 FQNEAQ (reference sequence). The CDR3 region has the DNA TGTGCCAGCAGCCAAGAAGGGTACCAAGAGACCCAGTACTTC. Translation gives CASSQEGYQETQYF. Full variable domain (outside the CDR3, taken from reference TRBV7-9 and TRBJ2-5): DTGVSQNPRHKITKRGQNVTFRCDPISEHNRLYWYRQTLGQGPEFLTYFQNEAQLEKSRLLSDRFSAERPKGSFSTLEIQRTEQGDSAMYLCASSQEGYQETQYFGPGTRLLVL.

This clonotype has more than one count but fewer than ten. This chain joins TRBV12-3 or TRBV12-4 and TRBJ1-2, with TRBD1 matching over 11 bases. The CDR3 totals 14 residues. The junction had 3 bases not matched to a gene; V was cut back by 2 bases and J by 7 bases. CDR3 protein: CASSLTGTGGGYTF. CDR3 DNA: TGTGCCAGCAGTTTAACCGGGACAGGGGGTGGCTACACCTTC.

The gene calls are TRBV2 and TRBJ1-1; 8 positions match TRBD1. The CDR3 length is 13 residues. V lost 6 bases, J lost 5 bases, and 5 bases stayed unmatched. The germline gives CDR1 SNHLY, CDR2 FYNNEI. The CDR3 loop reads CASRQGEPTEAFF. The CDR3 DNA follows: TGTGCCAGCAGACAGGGGGAGCCAACTGAAGCTTTCTTT.

This clonotype was found once. Because it lacks the conserved phenylalanine or tryptophan at the end, this CDR3 is likely a read error. V is TRBV7-9 and J is TRBJ1-1; 10 positions match TRBD1. The CDR3 runs to 16 residues. V lost 5 bases to trimming and J lost 4 bases; unmatched junction nucleotides: 10. Looked up from germline, CDR1 is SEHNR and CDR2 is FQNEAQ (reference sequence). The CDR3 region has the DNA TGTGCCAGCAGCAGCCCGGGGGACAGGGGACGCACTGAAGCTTTCCTT. Protein sequence: CASSSPGDRGRTEAFL.

The chain recombines TRBV12-3 or TRBV12-4 with TRBJ1-2; 10 bases are shared with TRBD1. V lost 5 bases and J lost 4; bases outside the gene matches: 13. The CDR3 is 17 residues long. CDR3 loop: CASSPPILDRGIYGYTF. The CDR3 region has the DNA TGTGCCAGCAGTCCTCCCATCTTGGACAGGGGGATCTATGGCTACACCTTC.

This clonotype was observed a few times. The genes are TRBV7-9 and TRBJ2-1, with a possible D match to TRBD1 (6 bases). Per the germline V gene, CDR1 is SEHNR and CDR2 is FQNEAQ (reference sequence). This CDR3 comprises 15 residues. V lost 6 bases to trimming and J lost 0 bases, with 12 bases between them. CDR3 in amino acids: CASRDGQSSYNEQFF. The CDR3 DNA reads as TGTGCCAGCAGAGACGGACAGAGCTCCTACAATGAGCAGTTCTTC.

This clonotype was detected ten times or more. This chain links TRBV7-9 with TRBJ1-1; TRBD1 might be the D (5 bases). The CDR3 has 13 amino acids. Per germline, CDR1 SEHNR and CDR2 FQNEAQ (reference sequence). The V end lost 4 bases, the J end lost 9 bases, and 15 bases lay between the germline ends. The CDR3 region has the DNA TGTGCCAGCAGCTCGGGGCAGACTCAGAAAGCTTTCTTT. It codes for CASSSGQTQKAFF.

This chain links TRBV20-1 with TRBJ2-7; 7 bases match TRBD2. The CDR3 extends over 14 amino acids. Germline CDR1 and CDR2: DFQATT and SNEGSKA (reference sequence). The V and J ends lost 5 bases and 0 bases, in that order; junction bases with no gene match: 7. CDR3 sequence: CSAPPSGSSYEQYF. Here the CDR3 DNA reads TGCAGTGCTCCTCCTAGCGGCAGCTCCTACGAGCAGTACTTC.

The genes are TRBV5-1 and TRBJ1-1; D is possibly TRBD1 (6 bases). The CDR3 is 15 residues long. Trimming took off 0 bases at V and 5 bases at J, with 14 bases between the two ends. Germline loops: CDR1 SGHRS, CDR2 YFSETQ. The CDR3 loop reads CASSLARGRGTEAFF. The CDR3, as DNA: TGCGCCAGCAGCTTGGCCAGGGGAAGAGGGACTGAAGCTTTCTTT.

This clonotype was counted between two and nine times. The chain uses TRBV7-2 and TRBJ1-2; 10 bases agree with TRBD1. CDR1 and CDR2 (germline): SGHTA, FQGNSA. V gave up 8 bases and J gave up 3 bases; unmatched junction bases: 9. CDR3 length: 15 residues. CDR3 loop: CASALGTGVHYGYTF. The CDR3 region has the DNA TGTGCCAGCGCCCTCGGGACAGGGGTCCACTATGGCTACACCTTC.

This clonotype was detected only a few times. The V call is TRBV9, the J call TRBJ2-7, with unresolved D. CDR1 SGDLS and CDR2 YYNGEE come from the germline V gene. Trimming left V 4 bases short and J 3 bases short, with 14 bases between. The CDR3 covers 14 residues. The CDR3 spells CASSPVGNYYEQYF. In nucleotides, the CDR3 is TGTGCCAGCAGCCCCGTTGGCAACTACTACGAGCAGTACTTC.

The sample holds one count of this clonotype. The V and J genes are TRBV7-2 and TRBJ1-3, with D perhaps TRBD1 (5 bases). V was pared by 5 bases and J by 0 bases, with 14 bases between. The V gene's germline CDR1 is SGHTA and CDR2 FQGNSA. This CDR3 region has 16 residues. The CDR3 nucleotides read TGTGCCAGCAGCCAAGCCCGGGGGGGCTCTGGAAACACCATATATTTT. Protein sequence: CASSQARGGSGNTIYF. The variable domain in full, completed from reference TRBV7-2 and TRBJ1-3, reads GAGVSQSPSNKVTEKGKDVELRCDPISGHTALYWYRQSLGQGLEFLIYFQGNSAPDKSGLPSDRFSAERTGGSVSTLTIQRTQQEDSAVYLCASSQARGGSGNTIYFGEGSWLTVV.

Only a few counts were recorded for this clonotype. This chain joins TRBV2 and TRBJ2-5, with D unclear. From germline, CDR1 is SNHLY and CDR2 FYNNEI. The CDR3 consists of 15 residues. Trimming pared 6 bases from V and 2 bases from J, leaving 16 bases between. CDR3 region: CASSRLDGKQETQYF. The CDR3 region has the DNA TGTGCCAGCAGCCGACTGGACGGAAAGCAAGAGACCCAGTACTTC. Based on the CDR3 plus reference TRBV2 and TRBJ2-5, the full variable domain is EPEVTQTPSHQVTQMGQEVILRCVPISNHLYFYWYRQILGQKVEFLVSFYNNEISEKSEIFDDQFSVERPDGSNFTLKIRSTKLEDSAMYFCASSRLDGKQETQYFGPGTRLLVL.

This clonotype has only a few counts. The genes are TRBV20-1 and TRBJ2-7, with 9 bases identical to TRBD1. Germline CDR1 and CDR2: DFQATT and SNEGSKA (reference sequence). Trimming at V came to 3 bases and at J to 3 bases, leaving 9 bases not matched to a gene. This CDR3 is built from 15 residues. This chain's CDR3 is CSARQLRDRVYEQYF. CDR3 DNA: TGCAGTGCTAGGCAACTTCGGGACAGGGTCTACGAGCAGTACTTC.

The J gene is TRBJ2-1, the V gene TRBV7-2; D gene unclear. CDR3 length equals 10 residues. V lost 3 bases to trimming and J lost 8 bases, with 2 bases between them. CDR1 and CDR2 from the germline V gene are SGHTA and FQGNSA. Written as DNA, the CDR3 is TGTGCCAGCAGCTTCGATGAGCAGTTCTTC. This gives the protein CASSFDEQFF.

This clonotype appeared a few times. The CDR3 loop is CASSLGGYGEQYF. For the CDR3, the DNA is TGTGCCAGCAGCTTAGGGGGGTATGGAGAGCAGTACTTC. The genes are TRBV7-9 and TRBJ2-7; the D call may be TRBD1 or TRBD2 (5 bases each). CDR1 SEHNR and CDR2 FQNEAQ come from the germline V gene (reference sequence). The CDR3 length is 13 residues. Trimming removed 1 base from V and 7 bases from J, with 11 bases in between.

Comment on this clonotype: This may be a read error, as it is one base from a much larger clone. The chain carries TRBV10-3 and TRBJ1-1, with D perhaps TRBD1 (5 bases). CDR1 and CDR2 from the germline V gene are ENHRY and SYGVKD. The V gene lost 9 bases and the J gene lost 0 bases, with 8 bases spanning the gap. The CDR3 extends over 12 amino acids. The CDR3 DNA reads TGTGCCATTACGACAGTGAACACTGAAGCTTTCTTT. This encodes CAITTVNTEAFF.

V usage is TRBV9 and J usage is TRBJ2-7; tentative D call: TRBD2 (6 bases). This CDR3 contains 13 residues. Germline loops: CDR1 SGDLS, CDR2 YYNGEE. V lost 5 bases and J 1 base, leaving 10 bases between the germline ends. The CDR3 sequence: CASRHRESYEQYF. The CDR3 DNA reads TGTGCCAGCAGGCACCGGGAGTCCTACGAGCAGTACTTC. Filled out from reference TRBV9 and TRBJ2-7, the complete variable domain reads DSGVTQTPKHLITATGQRVTLRCSPRSGDLSVYWYQQSLDQGLQFLIQYYNGEERAKGNILERFSAQQFPDLHSELNLSSLELGDSALYFCASRHRESYEQYFGPGTRLTVT.